The table lists the clone carrying this T cell receptor (beta chain) with a few counts. The sample is drawn from a study of shared clonotypes between healthy human individuals. The protocol was immunoSEQ multiplex PCR, while the TCRdb copy is restricted to in-frame clones and leaves out a portion. In the table there are about 2 million clones, about 95% of which are singletons. Trimming removed 5 bases from V and 2 bases from J; junction bases left unmatched: 9. Germline CDR1 GTSNPN, CDR2 SVGIG (reference sequence). This CDR3 contains 15 residues. Terminally differentiated effector memory CD45RA+ cells were excluded from the naive CD8 cells, which were CD45RO-negative and positively selected for CCR7.

The TCR was taken from a man aged 18 to 29 in good health. V and J are TRBV30 and TRBJ1-5; TRBD1 matches at 7 bases. Source material: naive CD8+ T cells sorted from blood. The CDR3: CAWGTALVGNQPQHF. The DNA for the CDR3 is TGTGCCTGGGGGACAGCCCTTGTGGGCAATCAGCCCCAGCATTTT.